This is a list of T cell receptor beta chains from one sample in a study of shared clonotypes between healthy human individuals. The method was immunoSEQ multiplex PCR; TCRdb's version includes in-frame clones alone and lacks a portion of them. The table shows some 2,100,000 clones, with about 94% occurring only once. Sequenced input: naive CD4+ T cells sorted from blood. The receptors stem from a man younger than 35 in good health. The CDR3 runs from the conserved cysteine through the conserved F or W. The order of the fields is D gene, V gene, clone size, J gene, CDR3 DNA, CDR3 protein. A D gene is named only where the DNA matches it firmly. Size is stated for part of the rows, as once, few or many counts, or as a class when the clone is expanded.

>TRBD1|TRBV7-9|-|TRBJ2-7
TGTGCCAGCAGCTTATCCGGGACAGTCAACGCCCACGAGCAGTACTTC
CASSLSGTVNAHEQYF
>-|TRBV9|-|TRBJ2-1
TGTGCCAGCAGCGTAGACAATGAGCAGTTCTTC
CASSVDNEQFF
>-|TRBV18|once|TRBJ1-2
TGTGCCAGCTCACCAATCATTGGCAGCTCAAACTATGGCTACACCTTC
CASSPIIGSSNYGYTF
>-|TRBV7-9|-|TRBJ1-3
TGTGCCAGCAGCCATGGGACGGTCTCTGGAAACACCATATATTTT
CASSHGTVSGNTIYF
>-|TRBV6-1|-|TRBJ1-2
TGTGCCAGCAGTGAAGATCCCAGGGTCTATGGCTACACCTTC
CASSEDPRVYGYTF
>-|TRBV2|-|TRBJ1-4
TGTGCCAGCAGTGACTTCGTTGAAAAACTGTTTTTT
CASSDFVEKLFF
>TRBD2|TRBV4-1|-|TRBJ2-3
TGCGCCAGCAGCACACCTAGCGGGAGCACAGATACGCAGTATTTT
CASSTPSGSTDTQYF
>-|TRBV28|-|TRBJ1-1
TGTGCCAGCAGTTTCTGGCAGGCTTTGGCTGAAGCTTTCTTT
CASSFWQALAEAFF
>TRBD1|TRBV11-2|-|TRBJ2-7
TGTGCCAGCAGCTTAGTGGGGACAGGGGACGAGCAGTACTTC
CASSLVGTGDEQYF
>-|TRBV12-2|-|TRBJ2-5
TGTGCAAGTCGCGTAAGGCGGGGGGGCCAAGAGACCCAGTACTTC
CASRVRRGGQETQYF
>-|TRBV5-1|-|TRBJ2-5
TGCGCCAGCAGCTTAATGCATGTCCAAGAGACCCAGTACTTC
CASSLMHVQETQYF
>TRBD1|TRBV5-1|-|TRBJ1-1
TGCGCCAGCAGCACAGGGGGAAGCACTGAAGCTTTCTTT
CASSTGGSTEAFF
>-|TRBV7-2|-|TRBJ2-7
TGTGCCAGTCGGACCTGGGACCGTTCCTACGAGCAGTACTTC
CASRTWDRSYEQYF
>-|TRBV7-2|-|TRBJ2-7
TGTGCCAGCAGCTACAGCTCCTACGAGCAGTACTTC
CASSYSSYEQYF
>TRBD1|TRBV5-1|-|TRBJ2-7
TGCGCCAGCAGCGGGACAGGGGATTCCTACGAGCAGTACTTC
CASSGTGDSYEQYF
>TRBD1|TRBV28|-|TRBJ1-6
TGTGCCAGCAGTACAACCCTTCCCGGGACAGGGGGTTCACCCCTCCACTTT
CASSTTLPGTGGSPLHF
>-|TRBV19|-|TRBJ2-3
TGTGCCAGTAGTGCTGAGCGCAGCACAGATACGCAGTATTTT
CASSAERSTDTQYF